This entry lists 2 T cell receptor beta chains sequenced from one sample in a study of blood T cell repertoires in COVID-19. The repertoire was sequenced with immunoSEQ multiplex PCR; TCRdb's copy has only in-frame clones and lacks some. The table has roughly 46,000 clones, 88% seen once. The sample was peripheral blood. These receptors all stem from a man aged 45-65 years with active COVID-19.

The V and J genes are TRBV19 and TRBJ2-1, with 7 bases that match TRBD1. Looked up from germline, CDR1 is LNHDA and CDR2 is SQIVND (reference sequence). V lost 3 bases, J lost 3 bases, and 11 bases stayed unmatched. There are 17 residues in the CDR3. CDR3 residues: CASSIRSQGGGYNEQFF. The CDR3 bases are TGTGCCAGTAGTATCAGGAGTCAAGGGGGCGGCTACAATGAGCAGTTCTTC.

This clone was detected only a few times. The chain is built from TRBV6-5 and TRBJ1-5, with unresolved D. Trimming removed 6 bases at V and 7 bases at J, with 16 bases between. The CDR3 totals 14 residues. Germline V gives CDR1 MNHEY, CDR2 SVGAGI. This chain's CDR3 is CASRGRPAGQPQHF. The CDR3 coding sequence is TGTGCCAGCAGAGGCCGGCCGGCGGGGCAGCCCCAGCATTTT.